This T cell receptor (beta chain) was retrieved from a study of regulatory T cells in long-lasting Graves disease. CDR1 SGHAT and CDR2 FQNNGV come from the germline V gene. Trimming took off 2 bases at V and 6 bases at J, with 12 bases between the two ends. The CDR3 length is 14 residues. Construction of the TCR beta libraries employed iRepertoire HTBI primers in conjunction with Arm-PCR of CDR3 regions. TCRdb fed the multiplex PCR reads into MiXCR, producing one record per CDR3 protein. This table has about 370,000 distinct CDR3 sequences, about a sixth appearing once. This clonotype showed up many times. Time point noted: newly diagnosed GD, antithyroid drugs for less than 3 months. Making the TCR library involved RNA that had been extracted from PBMCs. In this cohort, patients came from an endocrinology department located in Xi'an, China.

This sequence was found in a female donor with Graves disease. The sample was peripheral blood mononuclear cells (PBMCs), taken at new diagnosis, from a patient treated with antithyroid drugs. The chain is built from TRBV11-2 and TRBJ2-3; D perhaps matches TRBD1 (6 bases). CDR3 DNA: TGTGCCAGCAGCTTACCGCAGGGGTACGATACGCAGTATTTT. This translates into CASSLPQGYDTQYF. Complete variable domain (other parts from reference TRBV11-2 and TRBJ2-3): EAGVAQSPRYKIIEKRQSVAFWCNPISGHATLYWYQQILGQGPKLLIQFQNNGVVDDSQLPKDRFSAERLKGVDSTLKIQPAKLEDSAVYLCASSLPQGYDTQYFGPGTRLTVL.